The present TCR beta chain was sequenced within a study of blood T cell repertoires in COVID-19. Across the study: Sites in the United States, Italy and Spain provided acute and convalescent COVID-19 samples. From T cells, B-cell-depleted T cells, or PBMCs came the material, which was cDNA or gDNA.

Participants had their cohort set by participant-reported clinical history. The table came from immunoSEQ multiplex PCR; TCRdb's copy has only in-frame clones and leaves some out. The top ten clones hold 9% of a sample with about 180,000 clones, 80% to 90% of them seen once. V was shortened by 3 bases and J by 0 bases, with 12 bases between the two germline ends. CDR3 length: 16 amino acids. CDR1 is LNHDA and CDR2 is SQIVND in the germline V gene (reference sequence). This TCR was sampled from a woman aged 18-29 years who had recovered from COVID-19. V and J are TRBV19 and TRBJ1-5; perhaps TRBD1 as D (5 bases). The sample comprised PBMCs or T cells enriched from blood (not recorded which). The CDR3 loop is CASSIGGGHSNQPQHF. Written as DNA, the CDR3 is TGTGCCAGTAGTATTGGGGGAGGGCATAGCAATCAGCCCCAGCATTTT.